This TCR beta chain was identified during a study of OX40 agonist ivuxolimab in advanced cancers. The method was immunoSEQ multiplex PCR; TCRdb's version includes in-frame clones alone and lacks a portion of them. The table has 55,000 or so clones, 80% to 90% seen once. Trimming removed 6 bases from V and 3 bases from J; junction bases left unmatched: 3. The CDR3 contains 13 residues. Germline lookup yields CDR1 LNHDA and CDR2 SQIVND (reference sequence). This clone was detected only once. The antigen is unknown. Blood draws occurred at baseline, cycle 4 day 1, and cycle 7 day 1. Study-wide points: Which antigen the expanded peripheral T cells recognized is unknown. Both blood CD4+ and CD8+ T cells showed clonal growth by week 6 at 0.1 to 3.0 mg/kg.

This clonotype was obtained from an adult with an advanced solid tumor such as melanoma, head and neck, liver or kidney cancer. The chain couples TRBV19 to TRBJ2-7, with 9 bases fitting TRBD1. The sample consisted of CD4+ or CD8+ T cells sorted from blood, taken in a trial of the OX40 agonist ivuxolimab. The CDR3 loop is CASRGQGSYEQYF. CDR3 bases: TGTGCCAGTAGAGGACAGGGGAGCTACGAGCAGTACTTC.